A single T cell receptor beta chain is shown here with its context. Its matching antigen is unknown. The data were taken from a study of T cell responses to AZD1222 COVID-19 vaccine. Study-wide results and caveats: Repertoires were obtained only post-peak T cell response.

CDR1 MNHEY and CDR2 SVGAGI come from the germline V gene. V was clipped by 2 bases and J by 6 bases; unmatched bases: 3. The length of the CDR3 is 13 residues. Generated by immunoSEQ multiplex PCR, the TCRdb table keeps only in-frame clones and is missing some. Of some 97,000 clones listed, around 90% are singletons. The receptor was isolated from an adult in good health. The sequencing here drew on peripheral blood, taken on day 0 of AZD1222 vaccination. The J gene is TRBJ2-7, the V gene TRBV6-5; 8 bases fit TRBD2. For the CDR3, the DNA is TGTGCCAGCAGTTACCGGGGGGGTGGCGAGCAGTACTTC. Protein sequence: CASSYRGGGEQYF.